This T cell receptor (beta chain) comes out of a study of blood T cell repertoires in COVID-19. This table comes from immunoSEQ multiplex PCR, and its TCRdb copy is limited to in-frame clones, with some not included. Of hundreds of thousands of clones in the sample, 84% were seen once. V lost 7 bases and J lost 3, with 13 bases in between. CDR3 length equals 13 residues. Germline CDR1 and CDR2: GTSNPN and SVGIG (reference sequence). This clonotype originated in a woman of 80 years or more with active or convalescent COVID-19. The sequenced sample consisted of peripheral blood. The chain links TRBV30 to TRBJ1-3; D uncertain. CDR3 region: CASAIVFGNTIYF. The CDR3 coding sequence is TGTGCCTCCGCGATCGTCTTTGGAAACACCATATATTTT.